A single sample gave rise to the 18 T cell receptor beta chains below, sequenced in a study of T-cell reconstitution after alpha-beta-depleted transplantation in children. Molecular barcoding with unique molecular identifiers was used for the TCRbeta library. TCRdb reprocessed the PCR reads with MiXCR, giving one entry per CDR3 protein. This table holds 450,000 to 550,000 distinct CDR3 sequences, over 10% found once. Material: PBMCs, mostly from graft donor cells, obtained 180 days after TCRalphabeta/CD19-depleted stem cell transplant. The receptors shown here come from a female patient between 2 and 15 years old who had a stem cell transplant for aplastic anemia, so the T cells may come from the graft donor.

The chain combines TRBV7-2 with TRBJ2-7; 12 nucleotides align to TRBD2. Germline V CDR1 and CDR2: SGHTA, FQGNSA. This CDR3 is 18 amino acids long. The V and J ends lost 1 base and 3 bases, in that order; junction bases with no gene match: 10. The CDR3 sequence: CASSLVATSGRIYYEQYF. The CDR3 DNA reads TGTGCCAGCAGCTTAGTCGCGACTAGCGGGAGAATCTACTACGAGCAGTACTTC. The whole variable domain, remainder taken from reference TRBV7-2 and TRBJ2-7, is GAGVSQSPSNKVTEKGKDVELRCDPISGHTALYWYRQSLGQGLEFLIYFQGNSAPDKSGLPSDRFSAERTGGSVSTLTIQRTQQEDSAVYLCASSLVATSGRIYYEQYFGPGTRLTVT.

The chain has TRBV7-9 and TRBJ2-7; D not certain. V gave up 3 bases and J gave up 2 bases, with 8 bases separating them. The germline gives CDR1 SEHNR, CDR2 FQNEAQ (reference sequence). The CDR3 is 13 residues long. The CDR3 loop reads CASSLDGPYEQYF. As DNA, the CDR3 is TGTGCCAGCAGCTTGGACGGACCCTACGAGCAGTACTTC.

The table lists this clonotype with a few counts. The chain carries TRBV5-8 and TRBJ2-7; 14 bases line up with TRBD2. Looked up from germline, CDR1 is SGHTS and CDR2 is YDEGEE. The J segment lost 7 bases and the V segment lost 6 bases, leaving 12 bases of the junction unmatched. The CDR3 loop spans 16 amino acids. The CDR3 sequence: CASTAGTSGSLEEQYV. The CDR3 coding sequence is TGTGCCAGCACTGCCGGGACTAGCGGGAGTCTTGAGGAGCAGTACGTC.

This chain links TRBV5-8 with TRBJ2-7; 8 bases match TRBD2. The CDR3 is 13 amino acids. The germline gives CDR1 SGHTS, CDR2 YDEGEE. With 4 bases clipped from V and 2 bases from J, the junction kept 2 bases outside the gene matches. The CDR3 bases are TGTGCCAGCAGCCCGGGGGGGACCTACGAGCAGTACGTC. It encodes CASSPGGTYEQYV.

This clonotype was observed a handful of times. The V call is TRBV27, the J call TRBJ1-2; TRBD1 aligns across 9 bases. V lost 5 bases and J lost 5; bases outside the gene matches: 9. This CDR3 comprises 15 residues. In germline, CDR1 is MNHEY, CDR2 SMNVEV (reference sequence). The CDR3 nucleotides are TGTGCCAGCAGTAATCTACAGGGGGCTCCATATGGCTACACCTTC. Protein sequence: CASSNLQGAPYGYTF.

This chain connects TRBV27 to TRBJ1-4; TRBD1 is a possible D gene (5 bases). The CDR3 has 12 residues. The V end lost 11 bases, the J end lost 7 bases, and 14 bases lay between the germline ends. The germline V gene encodes CDR1 MNHEY and CDR2 SMNVEV (reference sequence). CDR3 sequence: CASGGIGEKLFF. The CDR3 region has the DNA TGTGCCTCGGGGGGTATAGGTGAAAAACTGTTTTTT.

This clonotype occurred a few times. The chain links TRBV25-1 to TRBJ2-2, with 7 bases aligning to TRBD2. V was clipped by 5 bases and J by 6 bases; unmatched bases: 9. This CDR3 is built from 15 residues. Germline CDR1 and CDR2: MGHDK and SYGVNS. The CDR3 region has the DNA TGTGCCAGCAGTCGTGGCGGGAGACGGCCCGGGGAGCTGTTTTTT. It yields the protein CASSRGGRRPGELFF.

In this sample, this clonotype turned up a few times. V is TRBV5-1 and J is TRBJ2-3, with 8 bases lining up with TRBD2. The junction had 7 bases not matched to a gene; V was cut back by 1 base and J by 6 bases. CDR1 and CDR2 (germline): SGHRS, YFSETQ. CDR3 length: 15 amino acids. The CDR3 region has the DNA TGCGCCAGCAGCTTGAAGCAGCGGGGGACGGATACGCAGTATTTT. Its protein is CASSLKQRGTDTQYF. The full variable domain, with the rest looked up from reference TRBV5-1 and TRBJ2-3, is KAGVTQTPRYLIKTRGQQVTLSCSPISGHRSVSWYQQTPGQGLQFLFEYFSETQRNKGNFPGRFSGRQFSNSRSEMNVSTLELGDSALYLCASSLKQRGTDTQYFGPGTRLTVL.

The rearrangement joins TRBV29-1 to TRBJ1-3, with a tentative D call TRBD1 (5 bases). The CDR3 has 13 residues. Germline V lookup: CDR1 SQVTM, CDR2 ANQGSEA. V was pared by 6 bases and J by 0 bases, with 9 bases between. The DNA for the CDR3 is TGCAGCGTAACAGGACCCTCTGGAAACACCATATATTTT. Translating gives CSVTGPSGNTIYF.

This clonotype was picked up many times. J is TRBJ2-1 and V is TRBV4-1; unclear D gene. The germline V and J ends were trimmed by 0 bases and 5 bases, with 14 bases remaining between them. Germline loops: CDR1 MGHRA, CDR2 YSYEKL. This CDR3 spans 16 amino acids. CDR3 bases: TGCGCCAGCAGCCAAGATATCCATCCTTGGGACAATGAGCAGTTCTTC. The encoded protein is CASSQDIHPWDNEQFF.

This clonotype was detected ten times or more. The genes are TRBV7-9 and TRBJ2-1; a weak D match, TRBD1 (6 bases). The CDR3 has 14 amino acids. V was shortened by 4 bases and J by 4 bases, with 11 bases between the two germline ends. CDR1 is SEHNR and CDR2 is FQNEAQ in the germline V gene (reference sequence). The chain's CDR3 is CASSSGTIYNEQFF. DNA for the CDR3: TGTGCCAGCAGCTCCGGGACAATATACAATGAGCAGTTCTTC.

Many counts were recorded for this clonotype. The gene calls are TRBV28 and TRBJ1-5; D is unclear. The CDR3 is 14 amino acids. Germline CDR1 MDHEN, CDR2 SYDVKM. Trimming cost V 2 bases and J 1 base, with 6 bases left between them. CDR3 nucleotides: TGTGCCAGCAGTTTAAAGGGAAGCAATCAGCCCCAGCATTTT. Protein: CASSLKGSNQPQHF.

As to this clonotype: A read error may account for a junction end that differs from germline. The gene calls are TRBV28 and TRBJ2-5; TRBD1 aligns across 12 bases. The CDR3 consists of 16 residues. Looked up from germline, CDR1 is MDHEN and CDR2 is SYDVKM. The CDR3 region is CATSLEGQGARETQYF. In DNA, the CDR3 is TGTGCCACCAGTTTAGAGGGACAGGGGGCCAGGGAGACCCAGTACTTC.

This clonotype has ten or more counts. The junction and the germline gene differ at one end; a read error may be behind it. The CDR3 nucleotides read TGTGCCAGCAGTCCCCGGGCCCGAGGAGATACGCCGTATTTT. It translates to CASSPRARGDTPYF. This chain connects TRBV12-3 or TRBV12-4 to TRBJ2-3; unclear D gene. The CDR3 contains 14 residues.

This clonotype was picked up many times. The genes are TRBV7-2 and TRBJ2-7, with D tentatively TRBD1 (5 bases). Germline CDR1 reads SGHTA; CDR2 reads FQGNSA. The V gene lost 1 base and the J gene lost 0 bases, with 10 bases spanning the gap. The CDR3 is 15 residues long. The CDR3 coding sequence is TGTGCCAGCAGCTTAGGGGGCTTGGGCTCCTACGAGCAGTACGTC. Translation: CASSLGGLGSYEQYV.

The V and J genes are TRBV12-3 or TRBV12-4 and TRBJ1-4, with 7 nucleotides matching TRBD1. The V segment lost 6 bases and the J segment 4 bases; nucleotides outside the gene matches: 11. The CDR3 length is 16 residues. DNA of the CDR3: TGTGCCAGCAGACCGGGACAGAAGAACTTTAATGAAAAACTGTTTTTT. Protein product: CASRPGQKNFNEKLFF.

This clonotype has more than one count but fewer than ten. The chain employs TRBV2 and TRBJ2-3, with 7 nucleotides matching TRBD2. Trimming took 4 bases from V and 4 from J; bases not matched to a gene: 5. This CDR3 has 14 residues. Germline CDR1 and CDR2: SNHLY and FYNNEI. The chain's CDR3 is CASSATSPADTQYF. DNA for the CDR3: TGTGCCAGCAGTGCGACTAGCCCCGCAGATACGCAGTATTTT.

This clonotype was seen more than once but under ten times. J is TRBJ2-5 and V is TRBV3-1; no clear D gene. V shed 8 bases and J shed 6 bases, with 7 bases lying between them. There are 10 residues in the CDR3. Germline CDR1 and CDR2: LGHDT and YNNKEL (reference sequence). CDR3 coding DNA: TGTGCCAGCTCTTACAAGACCCAGTACTTC. As protein: CASSYKTQYF.